These T cell receptor beta chains were read from a single sample in a study of cytomegalovirus exposure and HLA in healthy donors. TCRdb's table, derived via immunoSEQ multiplex PCR, lists solely in-frame clones and lacks some. The data hold approximately 260,000 clones, with about four fifths observed a single time. Sequencing was carried out using PBMCs. The source is a woman aged 40 to 50 in good health and CMV-seropositive. The conserved cysteine and the conserved F or W are not part of the CDR3 here. The D gene is left open where the match is weak.

cdr3_aa: ASSPSGTGAETQY
v_call: TRBV9
j_call: TRBJ2-5
d_call: TRBD1

cdr3_aa: ASSRYNVVSYEQY
v_call: TRBV21-1
j_call: TRBJ2-7
d_call: .

cdr3_aa: ASSSPFGEIHRGAV
v_call: TRBV4-3
j_call: TRBJ2-2
d_call: .

cdr3_aa: ASTGTGAQH
v_call: TRBV21-1
j_call: TRBJ1-5
d_call: .

cdr3_aa: ASSQDEDRVTDTQY
v_call: TRBV4-1
j_call: TRBJ2-3
d_call: TRBD1

cdr3_aa: ASSVAGLGAEAF
v_call: TRBV9
j_call: TRBJ1-1
d_call: .

cdr3_aa: ASSSNREQY
v_call: TRBV5-6
j_call: TRBJ2-7
d_call: .

cdr3_aa: ASSRLAGGPRETQY
v_call: TRBV19
j_call: TRBJ2-5
d_call: TRBD2

cdr3_aa: ASSLGGGKNIQY
v_call: TRBV7-2
j_call: TRBJ2-4
d_call: .

cdr3_aa: AISDGGQGTYGYT
v_call: TRBV10-3
j_call: TRBJ1-2
d_call: .

cdr3_aa: ASAGTGGYGYT
v_call: TRBV6-5
j_call: TRBJ1-2
d_call: TRBD1

cdr3_aa: ATSRGDLVVDTEAF
v_call: TRBV15
j_call: TRBJ1-1
d_call: .

cdr3_aa: AWSSTGGLYGYT
v_call: TRBV30
j_call: TRBJ1-2
d_call: TRBD1

cdr3_aa: ASSREREGWNEQF
v_call: TRBV4-2
j_call: TRBJ2-1
d_call: TRBD2

cdr3_aa: ASSVVHRGTDTQY
v_call: TRBV9
j_call: TRBJ2-3
d_call: TRBD1

cdr3_aa: ASSFQGAQSGELF
v_call: TRBV7-9
j_call: TRBJ2-2
d_call: TRBD1